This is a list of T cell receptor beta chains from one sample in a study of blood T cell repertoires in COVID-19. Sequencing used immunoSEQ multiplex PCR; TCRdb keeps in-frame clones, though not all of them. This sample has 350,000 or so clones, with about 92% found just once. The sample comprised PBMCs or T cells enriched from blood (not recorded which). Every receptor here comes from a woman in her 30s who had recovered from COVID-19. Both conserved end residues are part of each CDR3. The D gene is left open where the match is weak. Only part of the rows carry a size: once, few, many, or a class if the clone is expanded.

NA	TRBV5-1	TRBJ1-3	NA	TGCGCCAGCAGCTTCTCGGACTACCGCTCTGGAAACACCATATATTTT	CASSFSDYRSGNTIYF
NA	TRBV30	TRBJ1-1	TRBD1	TGTGCCTGGAGTGTACTGGTTGGGACAGGGATGGCTTTCTTT	CAWSVLVGTGMAFF
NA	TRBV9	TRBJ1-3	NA	TGTGCCAGCAGCGTAGGAGGGAACACCATATATTTT	CASSVGGNTIYF
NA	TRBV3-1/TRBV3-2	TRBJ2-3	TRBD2	TGTGCCAGCAGCCCTTCAGCGGGGTCTTCCACAGATACGCAGTATTTT	CASSPSAGSSTDTQYF
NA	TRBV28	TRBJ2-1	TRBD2	TGTGCCAGCAGTTTAAGGCGGCTAGCGGGAGATGTCAACAATGAGCAGTTCTTC	CASSLRRLAGDVNNEQFF
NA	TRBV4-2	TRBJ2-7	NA	TGTGCCAGCAGCCAAGATGCACGGCGGGAGCAGTACTTC	CASSQDARREQYF
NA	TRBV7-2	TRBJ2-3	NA	TGTGCCAGCAGCCCACAGGGGGGGTCAGATACGCAGTATTTT	CASSPQGGSDTQYF
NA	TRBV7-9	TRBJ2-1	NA	TGTGCCAGCAGCTTTTCAGGCAGTGAGCAGTTCTTC	CASSFSGSEQFF
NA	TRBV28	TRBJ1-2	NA	TGTGCCAGCAGTCGACAGGCGCCCTATGGCTACACCTTC	CASSRQAPYGYTF
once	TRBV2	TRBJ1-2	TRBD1	TGTGCCAGCAGTCAGAGCAGGGGGAGGCCTGGCTACACCTTC	CASSQSRGRPGYTF
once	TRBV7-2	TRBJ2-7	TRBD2	TGTGCCAGCAGCTTAGGCGGGGGGTTTTACGAGCAGTACTTC	CASSLGGGFYEQYF
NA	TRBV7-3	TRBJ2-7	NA	TGTGCCAGCAGTGTAGGCGGCCCCTCCTACGAGCAGTACTTC	CASSVGGPSYEQYF
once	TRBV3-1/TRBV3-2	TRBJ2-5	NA	TGTGCCAGCAACGGACTGTCTCAAGAGACCCAGTACTTC	CASNGLSQETQYF
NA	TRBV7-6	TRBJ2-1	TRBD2	TGTGCCAGCAGTTCCGGGACTAGCGTGCGAATTGAGCAGTTCTTC	CASSSGTSVRIEQFF
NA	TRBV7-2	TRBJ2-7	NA	TGTGCCAGCAGCACCCAGGGGGGCCCCTACGAGCAGTACTTC	CASSTQGGPYEQYF
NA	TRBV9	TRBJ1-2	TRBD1	TGTGCCAGCAGCACCCACAGGGGGCCGAACTATGGCTACACCTTC	CASSTHRGPNYGYTF
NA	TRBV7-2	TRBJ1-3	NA	TGTGCCAGCAGCTTAGGTGGGACTCCTAGCTCTGGAAACACCATATATTTT	CASSLGGTPSSGNTIYF
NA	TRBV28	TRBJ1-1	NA	TGTGCCAGCAGTCCCATCAGGGACACTGAAGCTTTCTTT	CASSPIRDTEAFF
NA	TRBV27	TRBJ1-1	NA	TGTGCCAGCAGCCGAGCAGCCCCAGGGTCTGGTCTCGAGACTGAAGCTTTCTTT	CASSRAAPGSGLETEAFF
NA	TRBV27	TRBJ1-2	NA	TGTGCCACCAGACGGGATAACTATGGCTACACCTTC	CATRRDNYGYTF
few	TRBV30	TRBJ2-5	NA	TGTGCCTGGAGTGTACGCAGGAGGGAGACCCAGTACTTC	CAWSVRRRETQYF
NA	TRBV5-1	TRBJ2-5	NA	TGCGCCAGCAGCTTGGGCGGGAACCAAGAGACCCAGTACTTC	CASSLGGNQETQYF
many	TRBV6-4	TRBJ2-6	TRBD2	TGTGCCAGCAGTGCTAGCGGGGGGGCTGGGGCCAACGTCCTGACTTTC	CASSASGGAGANVLTF
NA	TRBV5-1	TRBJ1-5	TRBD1	TGCGCCAGCAGCATCGGGACAGGTTATCAGCCCCAGCATTTT	CASSIGTGYQPQHF
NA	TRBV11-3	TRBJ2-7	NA	TGTGCCAGCAGCTTAGCCGGGACACACCCCTACGAGCAGTACTTC	CASSLAGTHPYEQYF
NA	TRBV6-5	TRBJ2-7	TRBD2	TGTGCCAGTTCGGCTAGCGGCGCCTACGAGCAGTACTTC	CASSASGAYEQYF
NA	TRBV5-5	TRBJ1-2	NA	TGTGCCAGCAGCTTGTTCCGGGAGGGAAACTATGGCTACACCTTC	CASSLFREGNYGYTF